The clone carrying this T cell receptor beta chain was observed a few times. Its specificity is unknown. The sample is drawn from a study of blood T cells in healthy people across ages. General study results and limits: Relative to aged donors, long-lived donors carried more naive CD4+ cells and displayed higher diversity. Total diversity from one million sequenced T cells was likely underestimated.

Through a sample-barcoded 5' primer and a J-beta primer mix, a second PCR was run for roughly 6 to 11 cycles. CDR3-containing paired-end reads numbered at least 2.5 million in each sample. TCRdb called the 5' RACE reads again in MiXCR, with one record for every CDR3 protein. The profile shows around 1.5 million distinct CDR3 sequences, about 35% of them singletons. Donors were systemically healthy Caucasian individuals from Russia aged 6 to 90 years. Germline V gives CDR1 SGHRS, CDR2 YFSETQ. Trimming removed 4 bases at V and 15 bases at J, with 23 bases between. The CDR3 is 14 residues long. This TCR was sampled from a woman in her thirties in good health. The sample taken for sequencing was blood. The chain links TRBV5-1 to TRBJ2-1; D not resolved. The CDR3 region has the DNA TGCGCCAGCAGCCTCCTCCCGGGCCCCGGTTCGTGGTTCTTC. Residues: CASSLLPGPGSWFF.